This T cell receptor beta chain was recovered during a study of T-cell memory formation after mild COVID-19. Study overall: Largely donor-specific sequence clusters came from two donors. General study results and limits: CD8+ contracting clones occupied EMRA, while CD4+ ones occupied mainly CM and EM.

This clonotype was counted a few times. Its antigen remains unknown. From 5'RACE with constant-segment primers came TCR alpha and TCR beta cDNA libraries that carried sample barcodes and UMIs. MiXCR, run by TCRdb on the 5' RACE reads, gives a single entry per CDR3 protein. This table has 400,000 or so distinct CDR3 sequences, under 25% appearing once. Germline-derived CDR1 and CDR2 are SQVTM and ANQGSEA. The CDR3 consists of 14 residues. Between the trimmed V and J ends, which lost 4 bases and 3 bases, there was a span of 13 bases. Sample: PBMCs or a T cell subset sorted from them (not recorded which). The receptor comes from an adult woman who had mild COVID-19 (a few samples of this study predate the infection). Cell type and time point are not known. The J gene is TRBJ2-1, the V gene TRBV29-1, with D perhaps TRBD2 (6 bases). The CDR3 coding sequence is TGCAGCGTTGGTTGGCGGGAAGGCTACAATGAGCAGTTCTTC. Translation gives CSVGWREGYNEQFF.